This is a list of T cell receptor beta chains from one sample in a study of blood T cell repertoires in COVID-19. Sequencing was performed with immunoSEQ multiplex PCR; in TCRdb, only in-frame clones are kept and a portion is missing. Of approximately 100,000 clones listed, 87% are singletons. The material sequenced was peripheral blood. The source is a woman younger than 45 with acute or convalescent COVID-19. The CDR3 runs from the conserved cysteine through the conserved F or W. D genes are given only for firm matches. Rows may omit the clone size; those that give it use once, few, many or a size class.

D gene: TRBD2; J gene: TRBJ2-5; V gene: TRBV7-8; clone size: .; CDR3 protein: CASKGTSGGRETQYF; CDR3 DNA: TGTGCCAGCAAGGGGACTAGCGGTGGTCGGGAGACCCAGTACTTC
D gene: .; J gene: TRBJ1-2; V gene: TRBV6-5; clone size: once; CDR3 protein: CASSYVRDYGYTF; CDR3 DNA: TGTGCCAGCAGTTACGTCAGGGATTATGGCTACACCTTC
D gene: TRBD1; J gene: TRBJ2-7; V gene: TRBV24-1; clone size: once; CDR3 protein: CATSGPLGTGVGEQYF; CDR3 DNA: TGTGCCACCAGTGGACCCCTTGGGACAGGGGTCGGGGAGCAGTACTTC
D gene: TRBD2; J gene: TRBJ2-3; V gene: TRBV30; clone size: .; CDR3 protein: CAWGSGVGDTQYF; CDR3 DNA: TGTGCCTGGGGTAGCGGGGTGGGAGATACGCAGTATTTT
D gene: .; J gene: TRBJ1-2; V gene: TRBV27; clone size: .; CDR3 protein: CASSLGVSPHYYGYTF; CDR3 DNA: TGTGCCAGCAGTTTAGGAGTTAGTCCTCACTACTATGGCTACACCTTC
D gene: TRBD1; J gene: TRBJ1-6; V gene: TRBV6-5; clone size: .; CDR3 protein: CASSYLSQGGNSPLHF; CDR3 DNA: TGTGCCAGCAGTTACTTATCCCAGGGGGGAAATTCACCCCTCCACTTT
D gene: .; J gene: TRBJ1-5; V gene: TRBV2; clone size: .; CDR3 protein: CASSDGWQPQHF; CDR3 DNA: TGTGCCAGCAGTGATGGCTGGCAGCCCCAGCATTTT
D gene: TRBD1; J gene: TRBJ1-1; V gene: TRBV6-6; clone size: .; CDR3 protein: CASKQGATEAFF; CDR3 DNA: TGTGCCAGCAAACAGGGGGCCACTGAAGCTTTCTTT
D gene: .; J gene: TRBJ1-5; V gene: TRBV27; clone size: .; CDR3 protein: CASSMTEARPYSNQPQHF; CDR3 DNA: TGTGCCAGCAGTATGACAGAAGCGAGGCCTTATAGCAATCAGCCCCAGCATTTT
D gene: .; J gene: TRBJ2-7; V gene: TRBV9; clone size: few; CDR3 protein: CASSASPRSEQYF; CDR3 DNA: TGTGCCAGCAGCGCCTCGCCCCGCAGCGAGCAGTACTTC
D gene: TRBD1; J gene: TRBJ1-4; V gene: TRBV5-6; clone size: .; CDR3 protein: CASSRTGTGEGKLFF; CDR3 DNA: TGTGCCAGCAGTCGAACCGGGACAGGGGAAGGAAAACTGTTTTTT
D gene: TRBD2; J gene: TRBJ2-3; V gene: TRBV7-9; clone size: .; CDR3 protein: CASSLWGLAGLQGDTQYF; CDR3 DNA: TGTGCCAGCAGCTTATGGGGACTAGCGGGCCTGCAAGGAGATACGCAGTATTTT
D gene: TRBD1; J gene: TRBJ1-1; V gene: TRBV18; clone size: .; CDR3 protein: CASSSGQAANTEAFF; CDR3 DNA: TGTGCCAGCTCATCCGGACAGGCCGCGAACACTGAAGCTTTCTTT
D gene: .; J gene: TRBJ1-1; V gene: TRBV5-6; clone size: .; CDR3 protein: CASSFAVGGNTEAFF; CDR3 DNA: TGTGCCAGCAGCTTTGCAGTGGGGGGGAACACTGAAGCTTTCTTT
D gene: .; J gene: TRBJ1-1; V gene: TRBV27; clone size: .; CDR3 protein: CASSPGWTMNTEAFF; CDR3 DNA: TGTGCCAGCAGTCCCGGATGGACTATGAACACTGAAGCTTTCTTT
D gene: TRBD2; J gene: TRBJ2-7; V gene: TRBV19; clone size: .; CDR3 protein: CASSIARGPGTILFYEQYF; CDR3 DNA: TGTGCCAGTAGTATAGCGCGGGGACCCGGGACTATCCTCTTCTACGAGCAGTACTTC
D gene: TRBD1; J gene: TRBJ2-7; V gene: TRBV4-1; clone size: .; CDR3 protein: CASSQTGVEQYF; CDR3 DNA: TGCGCCAGCAGCCAGACAGGGGTGGAGCAGTACTTC